This T cell receptor (beta chain) emerged from a study of blood T cells in healthy people across ages (dated by TCRdb to about 2015). For the study in its entirety: In model experiments, template switching captured about one uniquely barcoded TCR beta cDNA molecule for every two T cells. To avoid experimental bias, donors of different ages were randomly spread across the sequencing lanes. Two additional independent replicas of 1 million unique cDNA reads from the same blood draw were analyzed for two donors (one aged 18 to 29 and one aged 80 or older). Donors were grouped into four age groups: young (average about 15 years), middle-aged (39), aged (around 60) and long-lived (about 89). Using deep sequencing normalized with unique cDNA molecular identifiers, the study measured how TCR beta repertoire diversity changes with age. The research as a whole found: Observed TCR beta diversity per million T cells fell roughly linearly with age, and a significant reduction was already apparent by age around 40. Donor CMV infection status was unknown, potentially confounding age-related changes in expanded clonotypes. Because profiling used bulk unsorted PBMCs, naive and antigen-experienced compartments could not be compared conclusively. The percentage of naive T cells measured by flow cytometry correlated strongly with observed TCR beta diversity. Compared with the aged group, more naive CD4+ T cells, fewer expanded clones and increased TCR diversity were shown by the long-lived group, suggesting age selection. Total diversity estimates from one million sequenced T cells were considered lower bounds and underestimates.

The donors were roughly 40 Caucasian individuals from Russia, aged 6 to 90 years, who were systemically healthy. Each donor gave ten milliliters of peripheral blood, drawn into EDTA-treated Vacutainer tubes. Ficoll-Paque density-gradient centrifugation was used to isolate PBMCs, with at least 6 million per sample. Total RNA, at least 6 micrograms per sample, was extracted from PBMCs with Trizol reagent. Naive CD45RAhigh/CD27high T cell percentages were measured by flow cytometry on a PBMC aliquot from every donor. This clonotype occurred a few times. No cognate antigen has been identified for it. Nothing much larger sits one base from this clone, and base qualities are not available. Library generation was performed with 5' RACE. The sample was run on an Illumina HiSeq 2500. The second PCR ran for about 6 to 12 cycles and used a J-beta primer mix along with a sample-barcoded 5' primer. A unique molecular identifier was introduced onto each TCR beta cDNA molecule by a template-switch 5' adaptor carrying 12 random nucleotides. Each sample yielded at least 2.5 million CDR3-containing paired-end reads. All of the RNA was converted into first-strand cDNA using the Mint cDNA synthesis kit, with a TRBC-specific oligonucleotide serving as the primer. After uracil-DNA glycosylase treatment, a first 18-cycle PCR used universal primers M1SS and BC2_uni_R on all cDNA. Turning to the authors' computational methods: For normalization, 1 million high-quality reads were randomly selected from each sample, with every read carrying a distinct molecular identifier. Instead of being binned into consensus sequences, reads that shared molecular identifiers were thrown out. MiTCR, set to a Q25 quality threshold and the strictest error-elimination algorithm, was used for CDR3 identification, clonotype clustering and error correction. A nonparametric unseen species model with Euler transformation was used to estimate a lower bound on total TCR beta diversity. The raw public reads went through TCRdb reprocessing: fastp at Q25, MiXCR clone calling, in-frame beta chains kept. Entries are consolidated by CDR3 protein sequence, retaining the most common genes and DNA. Here the V and J calls rest on TCRdb's processing, not on the authors' analysis. The sample contains roughly 2 million distinct CDR3 sequences, 49% of them found a single time. Clones ranked in the top ten supply less than 2.5% of the sample.

Reading the germline V gene gives CDR1 SGHDT and CDR2 YYEEEE. The CDR3 numbers 13 residues from cysteine through phenylalanine. Kept here is only the CDR3 DNA, which spans 39 bases and is read in frame from base 1. V and J lose 4 bases and 6 bases, and a span of 12 bases separates them. The receptor was derived from a woman aged 40 to 50 in good health. The chain is assembled from TRBV5-6 and TRBJ2-3, with no confidently assigned D gene. The sample was blood. The DNA is as follows: TGTGCCAGCAGCATAGCCCCAGCCGATACGCAGTATTTT. This codes for CASSIAPADTQYF.